Listed here are 3 T cell receptor beta chains from one sample, sequenced in a study of cytomegalovirus exposure and HLA in healthy donors. 13 Jbeta primers and 60 Vbeta primers were used for the PCR. Repertoires were generated with immunoSEQ multiplex PCR, while TCRdb's copy carries only in-frame clones and drops some. Here the sample spans approximately 84,000 clones, roughly 80% being singletons. What was sequenced was PBMCs. The receptors originated from a man between 35 and 55 years old in good health and CMV-seronegative.

V and J are TRBV10-2 and TRBJ1-1; tentative D call: TRBD1 (6 bases). CDR1 is WSHSY and CDR2 is SAAADI in the germline V gene. This CDR3 has 13 residues. Trimming removed 2 bases from V and 7 bases from J, with 11 bases in between. In nucleotides, the CDR3 is TGCGCCAGCAGTGAGAGGGGGAGCCGTGAAGCTTTCTTT. It is translated as CASSERGSREAFF.

In the case of this clone: One end of the junction fails to match germline, which may point to a read error. In the same sample, other DNA sequences code for this CDR3. The rearrangement links TRBV7-9 to TRBJ1-2; weak D call: TRBD1 (6 bases). In germline, CDR1 is SEHNR, CDR2 FQNEAQ (reference sequence). This CDR3 region has 13 residues. CDR3 loop: CSSSQDSNYGYTF. The CDR3 DNA sequence: TGTTCCAGTTCGCAGGACAGTAACTATGGCTACACCTTC.

V is TRBV2 and J is TRBJ2-1; 9 bases are a match to TRBD2. With V trimmed by 7 bases and J by 12 bases, 13 bases remained unmatched. Per the germline V gene, CDR1 is SNHLY and CDR2 is FYNNEI. The CDR3 totals 14 residues. For the CDR3, the DNA is TGTGCCAGCACAGCGGGAGGTAATACGGCGCGGCAGTTCTTC. Its protein product is CASTAGGNTARQFF.